Listed below are T cell receptor beta chains from one sample, sequenced in a study of T-cell reconstitution after alpha-beta-depleted transplantation in children. TCRdb analysed the PCR reads with MiXCR anew, one entry per CDR3 protein. The sample contains about 150,000 distinct CDR3 sequences, 8.8% of which appear only once. The sequenced sample was PBMCs, mostly from graft donor cells, obtained 180 days after TCRalphabeta/CD19-depleted stem cell transplant. The origin of the receptors is a female patient aged 2-9 years who had a stem cell transplant for congenital amegakaryocytic thrombocytopenia, so the T cells may come from the graft donor. Both conserved end residues are part of each CDR3. The D gene is left open where the match is weak. Where a row states a size, it is once, few, many or the class of an expanded clone; other rows omit it.

many,TRBV20-1,NA,14,TRBJ1-5,CSARWGLGNQPQHF,TGCAGTGCTAGATGGGGGCTGGGCAATCAGCCCCAGCATTTT
many,TRBV6-5,TRBD2,15,TRBJ2-7,CASSLTSGTTYEQYF,TGTGCCAGCAGCTTGACTAGCGGCACAACCTACGAGCAGTACTTC
NA,TRBV6-1,TRBD1,17,TRBJ2-3,CASSRTGTATSTDTQYF,TGTGCCAGCAGCAGGACAGGGACAGCAACTAGCACAGATACGCAGTATTTT
many,TRBV20-1,TRBD2,12,TRBJ2-1,CSARPTSAEQFF,TGCAGTGCTAGACCAACTAGCGCCGAGCAGTTCTTC
few,TRBV11-2,TRBD2,18,TRBJ2-3,CASSPSPIAGSSTDTQYF,TGTGCCAGCAGCCCGTCCCCAATAGCGGGATCTAGCACAGATACGCAGTATTTT
NA,TRBV20-1,TRBD1,18,TRBJ1-5,CSASWGTGMGGFNQPQHF,TGCAGTGCCAGCTGGGGGACAGGGATGGGGGGCTTCAATCAGCCCCAGCATTTT
few,TRBV30,NA,13,TRBJ1-4,CASHRAGNEKLFF,TGTGCCAGCCACAGGGCGGGTAATGAAAAACTGTTTTTT
few,TRBV20-1,TRBD2,12,TRBJ2-1,CSASLAVSEQFF,TGCAGTGCGTCACTAGCGGTTAGTGAGCAGTTCTTC
NA,TRBV19,NA,12,TRBJ2-3,CASSPYMDTQYF,TGTGCCAGTAGTCCCTACATGGATACGCAGTATTTT
many,TRBV24-1,NA,13,TRBJ2-7,CATSDLAGHEQYF,TGTGCCACCAGTGATTTGGCAGGTCACGAGCAGTACTTC
many,TRBV28,NA,15,TRBJ2-7,CASSIVWTGTYEQYF,TGTGCCAGCAGTATCGTGTGGACTGGTACCTACGAGCAGTACTTC
many,TRBV7-9,NA,17,TRBJ2-3,CASSLWGTGDGTDTQYF,TGTGCCAGCAGCCTCTGGGGAACGGGGGATGGGACAGATACGCAGTATTTT
many,TRBV28,NA,15,TRBJ2-5,CASSLLADPRETQYF,TGTGCCAGCAGTTTACTGGCAGACCCTCGGGAGACCCAGTACTTC
many,TRBV10-3,TRBD2,16,TRBJ2-7,CAISESTSGRAKEQYF,TGTGCCATCAGTGAGTCGACTAGCGGGAGGGCGAAAGAGCAGTACTTC
NA,TRBV27,NA,17,TRBJ1-2,CASSSNPFNRVGKGYTF,TGTGCCAGCAGTTCTAACCCATTTAACAGGGTAGGAAAAGGCTACACCTTC
NA,TRBV20-1,NA,12,TRBJ1-2,CSFAGAGESYTF,TGCAGTTTCGCGGGGGCAGGGGAGAGCTACACCTTC
many,TRBV20-1,NA,15,TRBJ2-7,CSASFLRQANYEQYF,TGCAGTGCCAGTTTCCTTCGACAGGCTAACTACGAGCAGTACTTC